This T cell receptor (beta chain) appears in the sequencing data of a study of cytotoxic CD8 clonotypes in ibrutinib-treated CLL. Data came from immunoSEQ multiplex PCR; TCRdb stores just in-frame clones and leaves some out. In the table there are fewer than 300,000 clones, 76% of which are singletons. Germline V gives CDR1 MNHEY, CDR2 SVGAGI. The CDR3 sequence is 13 residues long. V was pared by 7 bases and J by 6 bases, with 15 bases between. This material consisted of PBMCs, taken at disease progression, from a patient treated with ibrutinib. This TCR derives from a human donor with chronic lymphocytic leukemia. The chain couples TRBV6-5 to TRBJ2-5; no clear D. The CDR3 spells CASTKGRAQTQYF. CDR3 coding DNA: TGTGCCAGCACCAAGGGTCGAGCCCAGACCCAGTACTTC.